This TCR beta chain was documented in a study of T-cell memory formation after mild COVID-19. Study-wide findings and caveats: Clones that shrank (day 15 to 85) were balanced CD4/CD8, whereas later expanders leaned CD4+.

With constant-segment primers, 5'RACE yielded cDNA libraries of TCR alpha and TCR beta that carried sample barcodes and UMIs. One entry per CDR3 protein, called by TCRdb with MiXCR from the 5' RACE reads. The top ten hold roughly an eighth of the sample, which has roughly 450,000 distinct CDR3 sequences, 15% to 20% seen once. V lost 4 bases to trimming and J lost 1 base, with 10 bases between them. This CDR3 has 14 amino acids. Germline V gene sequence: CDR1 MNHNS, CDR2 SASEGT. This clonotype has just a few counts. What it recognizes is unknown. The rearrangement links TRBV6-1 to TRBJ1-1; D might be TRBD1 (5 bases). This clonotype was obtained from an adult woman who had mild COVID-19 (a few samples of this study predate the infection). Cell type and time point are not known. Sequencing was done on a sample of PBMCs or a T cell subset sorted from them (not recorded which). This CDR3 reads CASSGWGPNTEAFF. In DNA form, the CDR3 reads TGTGCCAGCAGTGGGTGGGGCCCGAACACTGAAGCTTTCTTT.